This T cell receptor (beta chain) stems from a study of blood T cell repertoires in COVID-19. Study-level information: The study drew acute and convalescent COVID-19 samples from the United States, Italy and Spain. T cells, B-cell-depleted T cells, or PBMCs supplied cDNA or gDNA.

Original processing notes: How many nucleated cells were present was estimated from reference gene primer amplification. Generated by immunoSEQ multiplex PCR, the TCRdb table keeps only in-frame clones and is missing some. Clone size and V and J calls were adopted from that table, with D and trimming inferred from the DNA. The sample includes around 150,000 clones, 75% to 90% seen only once; the top ten take approximately 2.8%. The sample was peripheral blood. This TCR was recovered from a woman aged 60-75 years with active COVID-19.

The CDR3 is CASSQRGLAHTTGELFF. CDR3 nucleotides: TGTGCCAGCAGCCAAAGGGGACTAGCACATACTACCGGGGAGCTGTTTTTT. V is TRBV4-2 and J is TRBJ2-2; 9 bases fit TRBD2. Trimming took 2 bases from V and 5 from J; bases not matched to a gene: 9. Germline V gene sequence: CDR1 LGHNA, CDR2 YNFKEQ. The CDR3 is 17 residues long.